The clone carrying this TCR beta chain was seen only a few times. Its antigen is unknown. This entry comes from a study of post-analysis software for immune sequencing data. Study in general: Courses of disease covered relapsing-remitting, secondary progressive and progressive-relapsing multiple sclerosis.

Whole-study findings and limits: Samples from a shared batch, those prepared together, strongly co-clustered by F measure. Elevated frequency relative to controls characterized several TRBV segments in patients, TRBV5-6, TRBV5-1 and TRBV20-1 among them. There was significantly lower normalized Chao1 diversity in multiple sclerosis patients than in controls.

Incorporated into the TCR beta cDNA libraries were unique molecular identifiers, which served to reduce PCR and sequencing biases. There were about 1 to 10 million T cells, and about half a million cDNA molecules came from them. TCRdb re-called the PCR reads with MiXCR, one entry per CDR3 protein. In the table there are approximately 660,000 distinct CDR3 sequences, about 60% of which are singletons. The germline V gene has CDR1 DFQATT and CDR2 SNEGSKA (reference sequence). The germline V and J ends were trimmed by 0 bases and 3 bases, with 18 bases remaining between them. This CDR3 comprises 17 residues.

Input material: blood. This chain joins TRBV20-1 and TRBJ2-1; D remains unclear. The clonotype comes from a girl aged 2 to 9 with multiple sclerosis. The CDR3 DNA follows: TGCAGTGCTAGAGATCCCCAGTTAGGCGGAGACTACAATGAGCAGTTCTTC. Translation: CSARDPQLGGDYNEQFF.